The 30 T cell receptor beta chains reported below all come from one sample, sequenced in a study of type 1 regulatory T cells (dated by TCRdb to 2020 to 2022). The instrument given in TCRdb is Illumina MiSeq. TCRdb trimmed the raw reads at Q25, called clones with MiXCR and kept productive beta chains. Each entry is one CDR3 protein sequence, shown with its most common DNA and genes. Across this sample there are approximately 90,000 distinct CDR3 sequences, with about 28% seen only once. The ten most abundant clones make up about 2% of the sample. The sample was CD4+ T cells, either the whole sample or a sorted fraction (not recorded which). The source is a human donor in good health.

Note on this clonotype: A much larger clone is a single base away; this may be a read error. The rearrangement joins TRBV5-1 to TRBJ2-7, with TRBD1 matching over 7 bases. Germline V lookup: CDR1 SGHRS, CDR2 YFSETQ. The CDR3 consists of 15 residues. For the CDR3, the DNA is TGCACCAGCTGTCCATCGGGACAGTCGTCCGACGAGCAGTACTTC. The encoded protein is CTSCPSGQSSDEQYF.

This clonotype was seen a few times. This chain connects TRBV7-2 to TRBJ2-1; D gene ambiguous. Looked up from germline, CDR1 is SGHTA and CDR2 is FQGNSA. The CDR3 loop spans 12 amino acids. The ends were cut back, 3 bases at V and 6 bases at J, with 6 bases in the middle. CDR3 sequence: CASSFRGNEQFF. The CDR3 region has the DNA TGTGCCAGCAGCTTCCGAGGCAATGAGCAGTTCTTC.

This clonotype was observed a handful of times. The rearrangement uses TRBV24-1 and TRBJ2-1; D tentatively reads TRBD1 or TRBD2 (7 bases each). Trimming pared 4 bases from V and 6 bases from J, leaving 18 bases between. The CDR3 extends over 16 amino acids. Germline V lookup: CDR1 KGHDR, CDR2 SFDVKD. CDR3 residues: CATSDRRGGTLNEQFF. In DNA form, the CDR3 reads TGTGCCACCAGTGACCGCAGGGGGGGGACCCTCAATGAGCAGTTCTTC.

V gene TRBV7-2 combines with J gene TRBJ2-3, with TRBD2 matching 10 bases. CDR3 size: 15 residues. Unmatched junction bases numbered 3, after V lost 2 bases and J lost 4 bases. Looked up from germline, CDR1 is SGHTA and CDR2 is FQGNSA. The CDR3 protein is CASSLLAGGADTQYF. The DNA for the CDR3 is TGTGCCAGCAGCTTATTAGCGGGAGGTGCAGATACGCAGTATTTT.

This CDR3 is CSVLTAGGPGELFF. As DNA, the CDR3 is TGCAGCGTTCTGACAGCGGGAGGGCCCGGGGAGCTGTTTTTT. This chain uses TRBV29-1 with TRBJ2-2, with 10 bases fitting TRBD2. Germline V gives CDR1 SQVTM, CDR2 ANQGSEA. Trimming removed 5 bases from V and 6 bases from J; junction bases left unmatched: 6. There are 14 residues in the CDR3.

This chain links TRBV12-3 or TRBV12-4 with TRBJ2-2; D perhaps matches TRBD2 (5 bases). CDR3 length equals 13 residues. V lost 5 bases, J lost 5 bases, and 9 bases lay in between. The CDR3 DNA sequence: TGTGCCAGCAGTACTGAGGGAACCGGGGAGCTGTTTTTT. Its translation: CASSTEGTGELFF.

The chain recombines TRBV9 with TRBJ2-1; TRBD2 matches 9 bases. Germline CDR1 reads SGDLS; CDR2 reads YYNGEE. The junction had 8 bases not matched to a gene; V was cut back by 0 bases and J by 7 bases. The CDR3 is 16 amino acids. The DNA for the CDR3 is TGTGCCAGCAGCGTAGTATCCCTAGCGGGGATTAATGAGCAGTTCTTC. Protein: CASSVVSLAGINEQFF.

This CDR3 reads CASRGTVVIYSYEQYF. The CDR3 DNA sequence: TGTGCCAGCAGGGGGACAGTGGTCATATACTCCTACGAGCAGTACTTC. The chain combines TRBV27 with TRBJ2-7; 7 bases line up with TRBD1. The CDR3 consists of 16 residues. V was clipped by 6 bases and J by 0 bases; unmatched bases: 11. Germline V gene lookup returns CDR1 MNHEY and CDR2 SMNVEV (reference sequence).

The J gene is TRBJ1-2, the V gene TRBV28; D possibly corresponds to TRBD1 (6 bases). Trimming took 3 bases from V and 6 from J, leaving 17 bases between them. The CDR3 has 15 residues. Germline V lookup: CDR1 MDHEN, CDR2 SYDVKM. CDR3 bases: TGTGCCAGCAGTTTTTGGGGGGCTGGACGGGATGGCTACACCTTC. This sequence encodes CASSFWGAGRDGYTF.

The CDR3 region is CASSNNEQFF. The CDR3, as DNA: TGTGCCAGCAGCAACAATGAGCAGTTCTTC. The rearrangement uses TRBV6-2 or TRBV6-3 and TRBJ2-1; D uncertain. CDR1 is MNHEY and CDR2 is SVGEGT in the germline V gene. The CDR3 spans 10 residues. V gave up 6 bases and J gave up 5 bases, with 2 bases separating them.

This clonotype was seen a handful of times. The gene calls are TRBV7-3 and TRBJ2-2; TRBD2 might be the D (6 bases). The CDR3 totals 15 residues. Germline V gene lookup returns CDR1 SGHTA and CDR2 FQGTGA. Between the trimmed V and J ends, which lost 1 base and 3 bases, there was a span of 9 bases. CDR3 amino acids: CASSLSPGDTGELFF. CDR3 nucleotide sequence: TGTGCCAGCAGCTTAAGCCCGGGAGACACCGGGGAGCTGTTTTTT.

CDR3: CASSMNTEAFF. DNA for the CDR3: TGTGCCAGCAGCATGAACACTGAAGCTTTCTTT. The chain carries TRBV3-1 and TRBJ1-1; no firm D call. V was cut by 5 bases and J by 0 bases, with 1 base left in between. CDR1 is LGHDT, CDR2 YNNKEL, per germline (reference sequence). This CDR3 is built from 11 residues.

This rearrangement joins TRBV20-1 to TRBJ2-5; no firm D call. V dropped 5 bases and J dropped 4 bases, with 14 bases sitting between them. The CDR3 extends over 13 amino acids. Germline CDR1 DFQATT, CDR2 SNEGSKA (reference sequence). The DNA of the CDR3 is TGCAGTGCTGGCGTTTACACGTCAGAGACCCAGTACTTC. Amino acid sequence: CSAGVYTSETQYF.

This chain links TRBV27 with TRBJ2-3; tentatively, D is TRBD2 (8 bases). V gave up 7 bases and J gave up 4 bases, with 15 bases separating them. The germline V gene encodes CDR1 MNHEY and CDR2 SMNVEV (reference sequence). The CDR3 has 14 amino acids. The CDR3 coding sequence is TGTGCCAGCAAGTTCGGGAGGGGGCCAGATACGCAGTATTTT. It specifies CASKFGRGPDTQYF.

V gene TRBV5-4 combines with J gene TRBJ1-2, with 7 bases identical to TRBD1. CDR3 length equals 15 residues. J lost 4 bases, V lost 5 bases, and 11 bases had no gene match. Germline V gene data show CDR1 as SGHNT and CDR2 as YYREEE (reference sequence). Here the CDR3 DNA reads TGTGCCAGCAGTTCCCGGGACAGCCCGTTCTATGGCTACACCTTC. Translated, it gives CASSSRDSPFYGYTF.

The V and J genes are TRBV6-2 or TRBV6-3 and TRBJ2-2; D remains unclear. This CDR3 region has 11 residues. Trimming left V 6 bases short and J 6 bases short, with 5 bases between. Germline CDR1 is MNHEY and CDR2 is SVGEGT. DNA of the CDR3: TGTGCCAGCAGGGATCCCGGGGAGCTGTTTTTT. Encoded protein: CASRDPGELFF.

V gene TRBV2 combines with J gene TRBJ2-1, with D unclear. This CDR3 region has 13 residues. Trimming cost V 3 bases and J 6 bases, with 9 bases left between them. CDR1 and CDR2 from the germline V gene are SNHLY and FYNNEI. CDR3 sequence (DNA): TGTGCCAGCAGTGATCGTATATCCAATGAGCAGTTCTTC. Its translation is CASSDRISNEQFF. The full variable domain, completed using reference TRBV2 and TRBJ2-1, is EPEVTQTPSHQVTQMGQEVILRCVPISNHLYFYWYRQILGQKVEFLVSFYNNEISEKSEIFDDQFSVERPDGSNFTLKIRSTKLEDSAMYFCASSDRISNEQFFGPGTRLTVL.

The table lists this clonotype with a few counts. The chain recombines TRBV27 with TRBJ2-7, with TRBD2 matching over 10 bases. The V and J ends lost 6 bases and 4 bases, in that order; junction bases with no gene match: 12. Germline CDR1 is MNHEY and CDR2 is SMNVEV (reference sequence). The CDR3 sequence is 16 residues long. The CDR3 loop is CASRTTGTSAQYEQYF. The CDR3 DNA reads as TGTGCCAGCAGAACAACCGGGACTAGCGCCCAATACGAGCAGTACTTC.

The J gene is TRBJ1-3, the V gene TRBV20-1; no firm D call. V was clipped by 7 bases and J by 1 base, with 8 bases between them. Germline CDR1 reads DFQATT; CDR2 reads SNEGSKA (reference sequence). The CDR3 is made up of 12 amino acids. Here the CDR3 reads CSVPRSGNTIYF. The DNA of the CDR3 is TGCAGTGTCCCGAGATCTGGAAACACCATATATTTT.

This clonotype was recorded a few times. The V gene is TRBV7-2, the J gene TRBJ1-6; tentative D call: TRBD1 (6 bases). From germline, CDR1 is SGHTA and CDR2 FQGNSA. The V gene lost 5 bases and the J gene lost 9 bases, with 17 bases spanning the gap. This CDR3 is 15 amino acids long. For the CDR3, the DNA is TGTGCCAGCAGCCTTGACAGGAACGACGGTTCACCCCTCCACTTT. It codes for CASSLDRNDGSPLHF. Supplemented by reference TRBV7-2 and TRBJ1-6, the full variable domain reads GAGVSQSPSNKVTEKGKDVELRCDPISGHTALYWYRQSLGQGLEFLIYFQGNSAPDKSGLPSDRFSAERTGGSVSTLTIQRTQQEDSAVYLCASSLDRNDGSPLHFGNGTRLTVT.

This chain uses TRBV7-9 with TRBJ2-1; 7 nucleotides agree with TRBD2. CDR3 length: 18 residues. Germline CDR1 SEHNR, CDR2 FQNEAQ (reference sequence). The V segment lost 0 bases and the J segment 0 bases; nucleotides outside the gene matches: 8. In DNA, the CDR3 is TGTGCCAGCAGCTTAGCGACTAGCTTATCCAGCTCCTACAATGAGCAGTTCTTC. This codes for CASSLATSLSSSYNEQFF.

J is TRBJ2-1 and V is TRBV6-6; weak D call: TRBD1 (5 bases). Per germline, CDR1 MNHNY and CDR2 SVGAGI (reference sequence). The CDR3 is 14 residues long. Trimming removed 6 bases from V and 7 bases from J, with 16 bases in between. The CDR3 bases are TGTGCCAGCAGCTCGAACCGACAGAGTAATGAGCAGTTCTTC. Translation: CASSSNRQSNEQFF.

This clonotype was counted a few times. The CDR3, as DNA: TGTGCCAGCAGCCAAGGGACGGGGGAGCAGTTCTTC. As protein: CASSQGTGEQFF. The chain couples TRBV3-1 to TRBJ2-1; tentative D call: TRBD2 (5 bases). This CDR3 is built from 12 residues. V was pared by 1 base and J by 10 bases, with 8 bases between. From germline, CDR1 is LGHDT and CDR2 YNNKEL (reference sequence).

The rearrangement links TRBV7-2 to TRBJ2-5, with 12 bases aligning to TRBD2. V dropped 5 bases and J dropped 5; count of bases not matched to a gene: 9. The CDR3 contains 16 residues. In germline, CDR1 is SGHTA, CDR2 FQGNSA. The CDR3 DNA follows: TGTGCCAGCAGCGCCTGGACTAGCGGGGTCCTGGAGACCCAGTACTTC. This encodes CASSAWTSGVLETQYF.

The chain combines TRBV19 with TRBJ2-2; 7 bases match TRBD1. The length of the CDR3 is 16 residues. The V segment lost 5 bases and the J segment 4 bases; nucleotides outside the gene matches: 10. Per germline, CDR1 LNHDA and CDR2 SQIVND (reference sequence). The CDR3 DNA reads TGTGCCAGTAGTTCGTCGCAGGGGGTTCTCACCGGGGAGCTGTTTTTT. Its protein product is CASSSSQGVLTGELFF.

CDR3 region: CASSQGAGTVYEQYF. The DNA of the CDR3 is TGCGCCAGCAGCCAGGGCGCCGGGACAGTTTACGAGCAGTACTTC. V is TRBV4-1 and J is TRBJ2-7, with 7 bases identical to TRBD1. This CDR3 is 15 amino acids long. J gave up 4 bases and V 3 bases, and 9 bases lay outside the gene matches. Germline-derived CDR1 and CDR2 are MGHRA and YSYEKL.

V gene TRBV6-1 combines with J gene TRBJ2-1; 8 positions match TRBD2. The CDR3 extends over 15 amino acids. V lost 4 bases, J lost 4 bases, and 6 bases stayed unmatched. CDR1 and CDR2 (germline): MNHNS, SASEGT. CDR3 DNA: TGTGCCAGCAGTGGAGCGGGAGTTACATACAATGAGCAGTTCTTC. Its protein is CASSGAGVTYNEQFF.

This clonotype has just a few counts. The chain joins TRBV6-5 to TRBJ2-7; D is possibly TRBD1 (5 bases). CDR3 length: 13 amino acids. Deletions cut 6 bases from V and 2 bases from J, with 11 bases between. Germline lookup yields CDR1 MNHEY and CDR2 SVGAGI. The CDR3 sequence is CASRRTSAYEQYF. CDR3 DNA sequence: TGTGCCAGCAGGAGGACATCAGCCTACGAGCAGTACTTC.

This chain connects TRBV30 to TRBJ1-2; TRBD1 might be the D (6 bases). The germline gives CDR1 GTSNPN, CDR2 SVGIG (reference sequence). Trimming cost V 2 bases and J 8 bases, with 18 bases left between them. CDR3 length: 14 residues. The CDR3, as DNA: TGTGCCTGGAGTTCCAGGGGCCTACCGGGGGGCTACACCTTC. Translation: CAWSSRGLPGGYTF.

The rearrangement uses TRBV27 and TRBJ2-7, with a tentative D call TRBD1 (6 bases). CDR1 MNHEY and CDR2 SMNVEV come from the germline V gene (reference sequence). The CDR3 runs 14 residues. The germline V and J ends were trimmed by 4 bases and 3 bases, with 13 bases remaining between them. CDR3 in amino acids: CASSSPSRGYEQYF. The CDR3 nucleotides are TGTGCCAGCAGTTCGCCATCCAGGGGCTACGAGCAGTACTTC.